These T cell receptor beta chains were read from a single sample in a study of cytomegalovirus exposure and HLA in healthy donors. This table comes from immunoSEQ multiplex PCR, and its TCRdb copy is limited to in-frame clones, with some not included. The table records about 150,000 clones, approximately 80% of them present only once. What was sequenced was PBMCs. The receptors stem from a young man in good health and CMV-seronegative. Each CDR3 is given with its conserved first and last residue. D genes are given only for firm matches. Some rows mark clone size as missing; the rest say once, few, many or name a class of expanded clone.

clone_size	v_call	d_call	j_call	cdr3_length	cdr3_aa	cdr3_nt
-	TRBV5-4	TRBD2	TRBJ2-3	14	CASASSGGSLGQYF	TGTGCCAGTGCCTCTAGCGGAGGAAGCCTGGGGCAGTATTTT
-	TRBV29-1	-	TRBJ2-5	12	CSGSADQETQYF	TGCAGCGGGAGCGCGGATCAAGAGACCCAGTACTTC
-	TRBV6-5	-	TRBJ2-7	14	CASSQGSQLYEQYF	TGTGCCAGCAGTCAGGGGTCCCAACTCTACGAGCAGTACTTC
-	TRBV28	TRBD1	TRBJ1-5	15	CASSPGTVSNQPQHF	TGTGCCAGCAGCCCCGGGACAGTAAGCAATCAGCCCCAGCATTTT
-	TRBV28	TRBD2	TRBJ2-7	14	CASSLTSGRSNQYF	TGTGCCAGCAGTTTGACTAGCGGGAGATCGAATCAGTACTTC
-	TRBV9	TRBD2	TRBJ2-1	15	CASSSSGGTNNEQFF	TGTGCCAGCAGCTCCTCGGGAGGGACAAACAATGAGCAGTTCTTC
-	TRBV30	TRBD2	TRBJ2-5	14	CAWTSGSVAKTQYF	TGTGCCTGGACGAGCGGGAGTGTGGCGAAGACCCAGTACTTC
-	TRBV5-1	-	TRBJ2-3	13	CASSKPETDTQYF	TGCGCCAGCAGCAAGCCCGAGACAGATACGCAGTATTTT
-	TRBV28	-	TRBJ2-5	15	CASSPYSSPEETQYF	TGTGCCAGCAGTCCCTACTCGTCCCCCGAGGAGACCCAGTACTTC
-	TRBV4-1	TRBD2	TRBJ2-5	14	CASSPGLASETQYF	TGCGCCAGCAGCCCCGGACTAGCTTCGGAGACCCAGTACTTC
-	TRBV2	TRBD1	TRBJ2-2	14	CASKDRANTGELFF	TGTGCCAGCAAGGACAGGGCGAACACCGGGGAGCTGTTTTTT
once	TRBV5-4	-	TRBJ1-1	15	CASSPRTYMNTEAFF	TGTGCCAGCAGCCCCCGGACATACATGAACACTGAAGCTTTCTTT
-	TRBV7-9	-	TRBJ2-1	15	CASRTQGFDGNEQFF	TGTGCCAGCAGGACCCAGGGTTTTGATGGCAATGAGCAGTTCTTC
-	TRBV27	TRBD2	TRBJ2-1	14	CASTRTSVHNEQFF	TGTGCCAGCACCAGGACTAGCGTCCACAATGAGCAGTTCTTC
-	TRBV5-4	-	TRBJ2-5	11	CASSFRETQYF	TGTGCCAGCAGCTTTCGAGAGACCCAGTACTTC
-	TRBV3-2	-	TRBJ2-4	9	CASSQDLCF	TGTGCCAGCAGCCAAGATCTGTGCTTC
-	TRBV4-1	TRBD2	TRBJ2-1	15	CASSQEGGTYNEQFF	TGCGCCAGCAGCCAAGAGGGAGGGACCTACAATGAGCAGTTCTTC
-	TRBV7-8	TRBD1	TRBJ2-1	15	CASSPLQGVSNEQFF	TGTGCCAGCAGCCCCCTCCAGGGGGTTAGCAATGAGCAGTTCTTC
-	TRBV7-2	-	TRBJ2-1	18	CASSSDLLLGSSYNEQFF	TGTGCCAGCAGCTCCGACTTGCTTCTAGGCAGCTCCTACAATGAGCAGTTCTTC
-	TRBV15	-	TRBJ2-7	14	CATSKLPSRGEQYF	TGTGCCACCAGCAAACTTCCCTCGCGGGGCGAGCAGTACTTC
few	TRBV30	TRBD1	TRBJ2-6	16	CAWSGTGISGANVLTF	TGTGCCTGGTCCGGGACAGGGATCTCTGGGGCCAACGTCCTGACTTTC
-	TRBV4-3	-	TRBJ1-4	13	CASSGVVGEKLFF	TGCGCCAGCAGCGGCGTGGTCGGGGAAAAACTGTTTTTT
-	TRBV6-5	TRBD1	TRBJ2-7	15	CASSYSNRGGGEQYF	TGTGCCAGCAGTTACTCCAACAGGGGTGGAGGCGAGCAGTACTTC
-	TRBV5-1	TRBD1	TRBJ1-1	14	CASSTTGVNTEAFF	TGCGCCAGCAGCACCACAGGGGTGAACACTGAAGCTTTCTTT
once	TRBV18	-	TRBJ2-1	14	CASSSMTSWAQMFF	TGTGCCAGCTCATCAATGACTAGTTGGGCACAAATGTTCTTC
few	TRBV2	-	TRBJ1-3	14	CASSDLGGENTIYF	TGTGCCAGCAGTGATCTGGGAGGAGAAAACACCATATATTTT
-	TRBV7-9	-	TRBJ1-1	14	CASLGGGRDTEAFF	TGTGCCAGCTTGGGGGGGGGCCGGGACACTGAAGCTTTCTTT
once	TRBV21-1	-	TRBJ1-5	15	CASSKWVQGVQPQHF	TGTGCCAGCAGCAAATGGGTACAGGGAGTTCAGCCCCAGCATTTT
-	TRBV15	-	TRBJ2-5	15	CATGYGGTVLETQYF	TGTGCCACCGGTTACGGGGGTACGGTCTTGGAGACCCAGTACTTC
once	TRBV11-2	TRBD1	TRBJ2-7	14	CASSTGTGSYEQYF	TGTGCCAGCAGCACCGGGACAGGCTCCTACGAGCAGTACTTC
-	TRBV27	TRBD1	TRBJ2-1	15	CASSINRGHYNEQFF	TGTGCCAGCAGTATAAACAGGGGGCACTACAATGAGCAGTTCTTC
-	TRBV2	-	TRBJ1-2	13	CASSASRAYGYTF	TGTGCCAGCAGTGCGAGCAGGGCCTATGGCTACACCTTC
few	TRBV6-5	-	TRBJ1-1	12	CASKRVTGDAFF	TGTGCCAGCAAACGGGTAACGGGGGACGCTTTCTTT
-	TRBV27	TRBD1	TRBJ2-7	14	CASSLGQGVYEQYF	TGTGCCAGCAGTTTAGGGCAGGGGGTGTACGAGCAGTACTTC
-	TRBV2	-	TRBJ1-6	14	CASQSGVQDSPLHF	TGTGCCAGCCAATCGGGGGTCCAGGATTCACCCCTCCACTTT
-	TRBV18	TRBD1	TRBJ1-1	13	CASSLGQDTEAFF	TGTGCCAGCTCCCTGGGACAGGACACTGAAGCTTTCTTT
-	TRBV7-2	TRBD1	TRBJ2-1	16	CASNNRGLAPTNEQFF	TGTGCCAGCAACAATAGGGGGCTAGCCCCCACCAATGAGCAGTTCTTC
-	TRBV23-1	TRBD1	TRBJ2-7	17	CASSHSPGQGSSYEQYF	TGCGCCAGCAGTCATTCCCCCGGACAGGGGTCCTCCTACGAGCAGTACTTC
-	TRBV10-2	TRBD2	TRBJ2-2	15	CASSRAGGLAGELFF	TGCGCCAGCAGTCGAGCGGGAGGGCTGGCCGGGGAGCTGTTTTTT
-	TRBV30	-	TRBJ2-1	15	CAYGPDTLLYNGQFF	TGTGCCTACGGCCCGGACACGCTCCTTTACAATGGGCAGTTCTTC
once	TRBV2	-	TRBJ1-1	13	CASRSTRNTEAFF	TGTGCCAGCAGGTCGACACGGAACACTGAAGCTTTCTTT
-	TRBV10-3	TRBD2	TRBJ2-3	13	CAAGLVRPDTQYF	TGTGCCGCGGGACTAGTGAGGCCAGATACGCAGTATTTT
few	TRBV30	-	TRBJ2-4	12	CAWSVLRGLQYF	TGTGCCTGGAGTGTACTGCGCGGCCTCCAGTACTTC
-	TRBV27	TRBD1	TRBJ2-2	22	CASSLWWGGGQGAVEGTGELFF	TGTGCCAGCAGTTTATGGTGGGGTGGGGGCCAGGGGGCTGTTGAGGGCACCGGGGAGCTGTTTTTT
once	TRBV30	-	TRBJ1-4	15	CAWSPRGGRRQKLFF	TGTGCCTGGAGTCCACGGGGGGGACGGAGGCAAAAACTGTTTTTT
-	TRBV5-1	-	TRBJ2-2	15	CASTPGAENTGELFF	TGCGCCAGCACCCCTGGAGCGGAGAACACCGGGGAGCTGTTTTTT
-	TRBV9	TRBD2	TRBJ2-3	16	CASSVRLAAFTDTQYF	TGTGCCAGCAGCGTTAGACTAGCGGCATTCACAGATACGCAGTATTTT
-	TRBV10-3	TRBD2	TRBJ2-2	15	CAIRERGANTGELFF	TGTGCCATCAGGGAGCGGGGGGCGAACACCGGGGAGCTGTTTTTT
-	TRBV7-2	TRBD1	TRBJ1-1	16	CASTYTGGVLNTEAFF	TGTGCCAGCACCTACACAGGGGGCGTCTTGAACACTGAAGCTTTCTTT
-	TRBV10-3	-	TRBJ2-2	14	CAISESQSTGELFF	TGTGCCATCAGTGAGTCACAGTCCACCGGGGAGCTGTTTTTT
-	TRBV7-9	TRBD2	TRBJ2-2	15	CASSSKRDWGGELFF	TGTGCCAGCAGCTCTAAGCGGGACTGGGGCGGGGAGCTGTTTTTT
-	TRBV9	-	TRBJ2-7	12	CASSGRGYEQYF	TGTGCCAGCAGCGGAAGAGGTTACGAGCAGTACTTC
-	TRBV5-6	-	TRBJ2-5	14	CASSLSVYQETQYF	TGTGCCAGCAGCTTATCGGTGTACCAAGAGACCCAGTACTTC
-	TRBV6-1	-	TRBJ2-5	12	CASRGGRGEQYF	TGTGCCAGCAGGGGTGGTAGAGGAGAGCAGTACTTC